This T cell receptor (beta chain) was identified during a study of OX40 agonist ivuxolimab in advanced cancers. Sequenced by immunoSEQ multiplex PCR; TCRdb stores in-frame clones only, minus some. The data show roughly 41,000 clones, with 86% seen just once and 2.4% held by the top ten. Trimming cost V 8 bases and J 1 base, with 15 bases left between them. The CDR3 loop spans 16 amino acids. CDR1 and CDR2 from the germline V gene are MGHRA and YSYEKL. The sample was CD4+ or CD8+ T cells sorted from blood, taken in a trial of the OX40 agonist ivuxolimab. The source is an adult with an advanced solid tumor such as melanoma, head and neck, liver or kidney cancer. The gene calls are TRBV4-1 and TRBJ1-6; weak D call: TRBD1 (6 bases). The CDR3 DNA is TGCGCCAGCGGTACCCCCGGACAGTCCTATAATTCACCCCTCCACTTT. Its protein product is CASGTPGQSYNSPLHF.